What follows describes a single T cell receptor beta chain. The sample is drawn from a study of blood T cell repertoires in COVID-19. Across the whole study: The origin of the acute and convalescent COVID-19 samples was the United States, Italy and Spain. Sample material is recorded as cDNA or gDNA derived from T cells, B-cell-depleted T cells, or PBMCs.

The length of the CDR3 is 13 residues. Trimming took 6 bases from V and 5 from J, leaving 13 bases between them. Germline V gene lookup returns CDR1 LGHDT and CDR2 YNNKEL (reference sequence). Assay used: immunoSEQ multiplex PCR; TCRdb lists only in-frame clones, some missing. The sample holds around 41,000 clones, 80% to 90% seen once. The gene calls are TRBV3-1 (or the pseudogene TRBV3-2) and TRBJ2-5; TRBD1 is a possible D gene (6 bases). The receptor's source is a woman older than 75 with active or convalescent COVID-19. The sequenced sample consisted of peripheral blood. The CDR3 DNA follows: TGTGCCAGCAGTCCGTGGACAGTGGAGACCCAGTACTTC. Its protein is CASSPWTVETQYF.